This T cell receptor (beta chain) came from a study of regulatory T cells in long-lasting Graves disease listed by TCRdb under 2021. Background on the whole study: Antithyroid drugs had been taken for less than 3 months by newly diagnosed Graves' disease patients. The study was registered as a clinical trial and conducted in China. Patients with persistent Graves' disease were compared with patients with newly diagnosed Graves' disease using TCR sequencing and RNA sequencing of peripheral blood. A total of about 33 samples underwent TCR sequencing: around 13 from persistent and roughly 20 from newly diagnosed Graves' disease patients. The research as a whole found: Patients with persistent disease shared more public clonotypes (approximately 2,500) than newly diagnosed patients did (about 1,000). The study examined only peripheral blood because the primary lesion, thyroid tissue, could not be accessed. Compared with newly diagnosed patients, persistent Graves' disease patients had lower TCR Shannon entropy and fewer highly expanded clones, which suggests clonal expansion. As a limitation, the authors acknowledged that the small sample size may reduce accuracy. Sequencing and analysis were restricted to the TCR beta chain.

Libraries came from multiplex PCR. Sequencing was performed on an Illumina HiSeq 4000. To build TCR beta libraries, CDR3 regions were amplified by Arm-PCR using iRepertoire HTBI primers. PCR products were gel purified before sequencing. The source study handled its data this way. Gene usage analysis of CDR3 amino acid clonotypes relied on the approximately 60 TRBV and 15 or so TRBJ segments identified across samples. COPE and FqMerger were used to merge the filtered high-quality paired reads into contigs. BLAST was used to align contigs to IMGT TRBV, TRBD and TRBJ reference genes, with CDR3 defined following IMGT. Any clonotype with a frequency above 0.1% was counted as a highly expanded clone. Shannon entropy served as the measure of repertoire diversity, while the Gini coefficient captured V-J evenness. A clonotype found in more than one individual was treated as public. The public reads were reprocessed in TCRdb via fastp at Q25 and MiXCR, keeping in-frame beta chains. Entries that share a CDR3 protein sequence are merged under the most common genes and DNA. None of the V and J calls come from the authors' own analysis; TCRdb made them. This sample comprises over 450,000 distinct CDR3 sequences, 12% of them detected only once. Jointly, the top ten make up roughly 8.9% of the sample.

This clonotype was seen just once. The antigen it recognizes is unknown. Being one base from a much bigger clone, this may be a read error. Per the publication, the time point label means: newly diagnosed GD, antithyroid drugs for less than 3 months. For both TCR sequencing and RNA sequencing, RNA was extracted from PBMCs using TRIzol. The diagnosis of Graves' disease followed American Thyroid Association guidelines. Recruitment of patients was carried out at an endocrinology department in Xi'an, China. Each patient gave 8.5 to 9.5 milliliters of peripheral blood, collected in an EDTA anticoagulant tube. Ficoll Paque Plus density gradient separation was used to isolate PBMCs, and no additional T cell sorting was done. An Agilent 2100 Bioanalyzer and agarose gel were used to check RNA quality, and a NanoDrop 2000 was used to measure RNA concentration. These data also featured in a second study, about T cells in Graves' hyperthyroidism and ophthalmopathy. As described in the second report: Stable Graves' hyperthyroidism was defined as the absence of progression to ophthalmopathy over 18 months of follow-up. The hyperthyroidism patients were between 18 and 65 years old and newly diagnosed, with a disease duration of less than 2 months. The study excluded patients with uncontrolled infections, other autoimmune diseases, pregnancy or lactation. Diagnoses relied on clinical symptoms, serum thyroxine and TRAb, thyroid ultrasound and orbital computed tomography. A first-round RT-PCR of the TCR CDR3 used the HTBI primer set with the Qiagen OneStep RT-PCR kit. Most expanded thyroid clonotypes (frequency above 0.001) were also detected in blood, a finding suggesting that blood repertoires may reflect thyroid immune responses. A 13 V-J signature model separated ophthalmopathy from stable hyperthyroidism, with approximately 87% sensitivity and roughly 82% specificity in cross-validation and 80%/75% in testing. During validation, the model predicted progression to ophthalmopathy a median of roughly six months ahead of onset, with roughly 65% sensitivity and 72% to 85% specificity. TCR V-J signatures able to tell the groups apart were searched for in a discovery cohort of approximately 95 patients, of whom approximately 40 had Graves' ophthalmopathy and under 65 had stable Graves' hyperthyroidism. Whether ophthalmopathy could be predicted prospectively was tested in an independent validation cohort made up of roughly 20 hyperthyroidism patients plus 17 patients who later progressed to ophthalmopathy. The approximately 90 discovery patients were randomly split 7:3 into training and test sets. Thyroid tissue and blood T-cell repertoires from six Graves' hyperthyroidism patients were also compared in the study. Following sampling, methimazole starting at 30 mg daily was given to hyperthyroidism patients, and high-dose intravenous methylprednisolone was given to ophthalmopathy patients. Libraries were constructed in a second round of multiplex PCR, after which size selection and purification were performed. Paired-end sequencing of the libraries was performed with 100 bp reads on an Illumina HiSeq2000. SOAPnuke was used to process the raw data, removing reads that contained adapters or uncalled bases, had a mean Phred below 15, or lacked an exact match to the constant primer or identifier. COPE v1.2.5 was used to merge the high-quality paired reads, and each unique nucleotide sequence was defined as a clonotype. Clonotypes were aligned to IMGT TRBV, TRBD and TRBJ reference segments using MiTCR v1.1. Only V-J combinations with frequency above 0.0001, covering about 99% of repertoires, were analysed. A TCS score was defined as the ratio of F50 (clonal expansion) to E x V (chaos), with BLOSUM62-based TCRdist applied between CDR3 peptides within each V-J. Welch's t-statistics and random forest reduced several hundred V-J features to about 13, which were used in a naive Bayes classifier (R e1071). No statistical method was used to fix the sample size in advance, and group allocation was not hidden from the investigators. TCR Vbeta CDR3 sequencing of 135 peripheral blood samples (approximately 44 ophthalmopathy, about 75 hyperthyroidism and some 17 progressor patients) is reported in the paper.

The TCR comes from a woman between 25 and 40 years old with Graves disease. Donor details come from another sample of the same person, matched by shared clones. Sequenced here: peripheral blood mononuclear cells (PBMCs), sampled at new diagnosis, from a patient treated with antithyroid drugs.

The CDR3 is CASSQPIEWQQYF. The nucleotides read TGTGCCAGCAGCCAGCCGATTGAATGGCAGCAGTACTTC. The rearranged chain carries TRBV7-2 and TRBJ2-7; no D gene can be assigned with confidence. From the germline V gene, CDR1 is SGHTA and CDR2 is FQGNSA. Including the terminal cysteine and phenylalanine, the CDR3 comprises 13 residues. The CDR3 DNA has 39 bases and is translated from base 1. V is clipped by 5 bases and J by 8 bases, and the sequence between their germline boundaries is 16 bases long.